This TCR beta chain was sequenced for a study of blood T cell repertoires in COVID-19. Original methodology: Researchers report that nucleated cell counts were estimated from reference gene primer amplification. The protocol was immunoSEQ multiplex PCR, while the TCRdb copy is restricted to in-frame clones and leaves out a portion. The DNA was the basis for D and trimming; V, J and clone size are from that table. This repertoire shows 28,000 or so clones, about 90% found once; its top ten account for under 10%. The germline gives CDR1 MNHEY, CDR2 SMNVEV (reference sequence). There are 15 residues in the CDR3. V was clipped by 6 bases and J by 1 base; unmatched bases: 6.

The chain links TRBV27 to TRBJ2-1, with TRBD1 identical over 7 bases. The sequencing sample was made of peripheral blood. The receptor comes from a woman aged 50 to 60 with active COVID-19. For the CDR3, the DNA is TGTGCCAGCAGAATACAGGGGTGGTCCTACAATGAGCAGTTCTTC. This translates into CASRIQGWSYNEQFF.